The 7 T cell receptor beta chains presented below share a single source sample, sequenced in a study of CD8+ T cells in alopecia areata. Extraction of RNA preceded its reverse transcription into cDNA, which served as the sequencing template. Produced via immunoSEQ multiplex PCR; TCRdb's table is partial and in-frame only. The table includes approximately 210,000 clones, less than 65% detected once. Treatment in this sample: oral pan-JAK inhibitor, 5-10 mg twice daily. The sequencing used CD4+ T cells sorted from blood, collected at week 24, from a patient treated with tofacitinib. These receptors were taken from a human donor with alopecia areata.

The J gene is TRBJ2-7, the V gene TRBV4-3; D perhaps matches TRBD1 (6 bases). The V end was cut by 1 base, the J end by 5 bases, with 18 bases between. CDR3 size: 16 residues. Germline V lookup: CDR1 LGHNA, CDR2 YSLEER. CDR3 protein: CASSQAVRGGYHEQYF. In nucleotides, the CDR3 is TGCGCCAGCAGCCAAGCCGTTCGAGGGGGATACCACGAGCAGTACTTC.

This chain uses TRBV7-6 with TRBJ1-1, with D uncertain. The CDR3 loop spans 14 amino acids. Trimming shortened V by 1 base and J by 1 base, and 7 bases separated the two germline ends. The germline CDR1 and CDR2 sequences are SGHVS and FNYEAQ. CDR3 region: CASSLGTENTEAFF. Here the CDR3 DNA reads TGTGCCAGCAGCTTAGGGACGGAGAACACTGAAGCTTTCTTT.

Comment on this clone: This sample includes further DNA sequences coding for the same CDR3. This chain joins TRBV29-1 and TRBJ2-7; 7 bases map to TRBD1. This CDR3 comprises 12 residues. J gave up 5 bases and V 4 bases, and 5 bases lay outside the gene matches. Germline loops: CDR1 SQVTM, CDR2 ANQGSEA. In nucleotides, the CDR3 is TGCAGCGTTGGGAGGCAGGGGGACGAGCAGTACTTC. Its translation: CSVGRQGDEQYF.

This clone occurred a few times. The chain has TRBV6-5 and TRBJ1-2, with 10 bases fitting TRBD1. The trim removed 4 bases at V and 7 bases at J, leaving 6 bases unmatched. This CDR3 region has 14 residues. Germline V gene sequence: CDR1 MNHEY, CDR2 SVGAGI. The CDR3 nucleotides read TGTGCCAGCAGTTCTGACAGGGGGCGAATTGGCTACACCTTC. This gives the protein CASSSDRGRIGYTF.

The table lists this clone with a few counts. V gene TRBV29-1 combines with J gene TRBJ1-1, with a weak D call TRBD1 (5 bases). The CDR3 covers 14 residues. The V and J ends lost 2 bases and 4 bases respectively, with 14 bases between them. From germline, CDR1 is SQVTM and CDR2 ANQGSEA. CDR3 sequence reads: CSVEISRGRTEAFF. CDR3 nucleotide sequence: TGCAGCGTTGAAATTTCGAGGGGACGCACTGAAGCTTTCTTT.

The CDR3 protein is CASSLDRGGGYTF. The DNA of the CDR3 is TGTGCCAGCAGCTTGGACAGGGGTGGTGGCTACACCTTC. The chain combines TRBV5-6 with TRBJ1-2, with 7 bases fitting TRBD1. Losses at the gene ends were 0 bases for V and 7 bases for J; bases not matched to a gene: 3. The length of the CDR3 is 13 residues. The germline V gene has CDR1 SGHDT and CDR2 YYEEEE.

This chain links TRBV4-2 with TRBJ2-5; TRBD2 is a possible D gene (7 bases). Trimming removed 8 bases from V and 4 bases from J, with 20 bases in between. The CDR3 loop spans 15 amino acids. Germline V CDR1 and CDR2: LGHNA, YNFKEQ. The CDR3 DNA sequence: TGTGCCAGCCAACTTGGGGAGGCGGGGGCAGAGACCCAGTACTTC. Its protein is CASQLGEAGAETQYF.